The clone carrying this T cell receptor (beta chain) has ten or more counts. Its antigen remains unidentified. TCR beta CDR3 region amplification was performed from RNA transcripts. The HTBI primer set drove a first-round RT-PCR of the TCR CDR3. Using its own MiXCR run on the multiplex PCR reads, TCRdb lists one record per CDR3 protein. This sample yields around 580,000 distinct CDR3 sequences, of which 35% to 55% are seen a single time; approximately 8.4% belongs to the top ten. These data belong to a study of T cells in Graves' hyperthyroidism and ophthalmopathy. General study findings and limits: Stable hyperthyroidism was told apart from ophthalmopathy by a model built on 13 V-J features.

Every diagnosis used clinical symptoms, serum thyroxine and TRAb, thyroid ultrasound and orbital computed tomography. Germline CDR1 LNHNV, CDR2 YYDKDF (reference sequence). V was trimmed by 0 bases and J by 1 base, leaving 9 bases between them. The CDR3 length is 15 residues. Sequencing used peripheral blood or thyroid tissue (not recorded which). The clonotype was recovered from a woman in her late teens or twenties with Graves' hyperthyroidism. The rearrangement uses TRBV15 and TRBJ2-5, with D uncertain. The CDR3 loop reads CATSRDSRFQETQYF. The CDR3 DNA follows: TGTGCCACCAGCAGAGATAGTCGGTTCCAAGAGACCCAGTACTTC.